A selection of T cell receptor beta chains follows, all from one sample in a study of cytomegalovirus exposure and HLA in healthy donors. The assay was immunoSEQ multiplex PCR, and TCRdb's table has in-frame clones only and misses some. This repertoire shows about 110,000 clones, 55% to 75% found once; its top ten account for just over 8.5%. The sequencing sample was made of PBMCs. The receptors were sampled from a man younger than 45 in good health and CMV-seropositive. CDR3s include the opening cysteine and the closing phenylalanine or tryptophan. Each record gives: D gene, V gene, clone size, J gene, CDR3 protein, CDR3 DNA. The D gene is left open where the match is weak. Expanded clones get a size class; other rows say once, few or many, or leave the size out.

>-|TRBV11-3|-|TRBJ1-5
CASSLGRQHF
TGTGCCAGCAGCTTAGGTCGGCAGCATTTT
>-|TRBV7-2|-|TRBJ1-2
CASSSPQGLDGYTF
TGTGCCAGCAGCTCGCCCCAGGGGTTGGATGGCTACACCTTC
>-|TRBV11-2|-|TRBJ1-1
CASSLDPGDYTEAFF
TGTGCCAGCAGCTTAGATCCCGGGGACTACACTGAAGCTTTCTTT
>TRBD2|TRBV7-7|-|TRBJ2-3
CASSLRGGSTDTQYF
TGTGCTAGCAGCCTTCGGGGGGGATCCACAGATACGCAGTATTTT
>TRBD1|TRBV30|many|TRBJ1-4
CAWNRGGNEKLFF
TGTGCCTGGAACAGGGGGGGTAATGAAAAACTGTTTTTT
>TRBD1|TRBV29-1|-|TRBJ1-2
CSVEDSEDRSFPYGYTF
TGCAGCGTTGAAGATAGTGAGGACAGGAGCTTTCCCTATGGCTACACCTTC
>TRBD2|TRBV6-6|-|TRBJ2-1
CASSDSGAASMEQFF
TGTGCCAGCAGTGATAGCGGGGCCGCCTCGATGGAGCAGTTCTTC
>-|TRBV6-5|-|TRBJ2-1
CASSPYIPHEQFF
TGTGCCAGCAGTCCCTATATCCCGCATGAGCAGTTCTTC
>-|TRBV4-1|-|TRBJ2-2
CASSLRGGRSNTGELFF
TGCGCCAGCAGCCTGAGGGGGGGGCGCTCGAACACCGGGGAGCTGTTTTTT
>TRBD2|TRBV27|few|TRBJ2-3
CATSVYNSRVRLAGGPGDTQYF
TGTGCCACCTCAGTTTATAATTCTCGGGTGCGACTAGCGGGAGGGCCGGGAGATACGCAGTATTTT
>-|TRBV27|few|TRBJ1-5
CASSSYSSNQPQHF
TGTGCCAGCAGTAGCTACAGTAGCAATCAGCCCCAGCATTTT
>TRBD1|TRBV5-5|-|TRBJ2-5
CASYKGQGANQETQYF
TGTGCCAGCTACAAGGGACAGGGGGCAAACCAAGAGACCCAGTACTTC
>TRBD2|TRBV30|-|TRBJ2-5
CAWNLAGGRETQYF
TGTGCCTGGAATCTAGCGGGAGGGCGGGAGACCCAGTACTTC
>-|TRBV10-3|once|TRBJ2-3
CAISESAGQLSTDTQYF
TGTGCCATCAGTGAGTCGGCGGGGCAACTCAGCACAGATACGCAGTATTTT
>-|TRBV2|few|TRBJ1-2
CASSEAPIYGYTF
TGTGCCAGCAGTGAAGCGCCTATCTATGGCTACACCTTC
>-|TRBV5-1|few|TRBJ1-2
CASSLEGHYGYTF
TGCGCCAGCAGCTTGGAGGGGCACTATGGCTACACCTTC
>TRBD2|TRBV6-6|-|TRBJ2-3
CASSRLAGAKDTQYF
TGTGCCAGCAGTCGACTAGCGGGAGCGAAGGATACGCAGTATTTT
>TRBD2|TRBV25-1|few|TRBJ2-3
CASSAGLAGRADTQYF
TGTGCCAGCAGTGCCGGACTAGCGGGAAGGGCAGATACGCAGTATTTT
>-|TRBV19|-|TRBJ2-7
CASSIGRGYEQYF
TGTGCCAGTAGTATCGGCAGGGGCTACGAGCAGTACTTC
>-|TRBV2|-|TRBJ2-5
CASGGAGLPGETQYF
TGTGCCAGCGGTGGGGCGGGCCTGCCCGGGGAGACCCAGTACTTC
>-|TRBV6-5|few|TRBJ1-4
CASSYIGQTNEKLFF
TGTGCCAGCAGTTATATCGGACAAACTAATGAAAAACTGTTTTTT
>-|TRBV11-2|once|TRBJ1-1
CASSLDPLSLGRGNTEAFF
TGTGCCAGCAGCTTAGACCCCCTGTCGCTCGGGCGGGGCAACACTGAAGCTTTCTTT
>TRBD2|TRBV13|-|TRBJ2-5
CASSPWTSGGIQETQYF
TGTGCCAGCAGCCCGTGGACTAGCGGGGGCATCCAAGAGACCCAGTACTTC
>-|TRBV9|-|TRBJ1-4
CASSGLEGNEKLFF
TGTGCCAGCAGCGGGTTGGAGGGGAATGAAAAACTGTTTTTT
>-|TRBV4-3|-|TRBJ1-3
CASSQDQVISGNTIYF
TGCGCCAGCAGCCAAGATCAGGTCATATCTGGAAACACCATATATTTT
>-|TRBV19|-|TRBJ2-1
CASSIGQHNEQFF
TGTGCCAGTAGTATTGGGCAGCACAATGAGCAGTTCTTC
>TRBD1|TRBV19|-|TRBJ2-5
CASSDHRGREETQYF
TGTGCCAGTAGTGACCACAGGGGGCGCGAAGAGACCCAGTACTTC
>TRBD1|TRBV7-2|-|TRBJ1-1
CASSSHRGTEAFF
TGTGCCAGCAGCTCCCACAGGGGCACTGAAGCTTTCTTT
>-|TRBV2|-|TRBJ2-5
CASSEFLGLGTQYF
TGTGCCAGCAGTGAATTTCTGGGCCTCGGGACCCAGTACTTC
>-|TRBV6-5|-|TRBJ1-5
CASSYSGVGQPQHF
TGTGCCAGCAGTTACAGCGGGGTCGGTCAGCCCCAGCATTTT
>TRBD1|TRBV28|-|TRBJ1-1
CASSRDSLNGGVLEAFF
TGTGCCAGCAGTCGGGACAGTCTGAACGGAGGGGTCCTTGAAGCTTTCTTT
>-|TRBV5-1|-|TRBJ1-2
CASSSTGNKGYTF
TGCGCCAGCAGCTCAACAGGGAATAAAGGCTACACCTTC
>TRBD1|TRBV5-1|-|TRBJ1-2
CASSLAGGGGYTF
TGCGCCAGCAGCTTGGCAGGGGGCGGAGGCTACACCTTC
>TRBD2|TRBV27|-|TRBJ2-4
CASSLEVGDTGYGRVKNIQYF
TGTGCCAGCAGTTTAGAGGTCGGGGATACGGGGTACGGGAGGGTCAAAAACATTCAGTACTTC
>-|TRBV27|few|TRBJ2-3
CASSLPGGGRADTQYF
TGTGCCAGCAGTTTGCCTGGGGGAGGAAGGGCAGATACGCAGTATTTT
>TRBD2|TRBV7-3|once|TRBJ2-1
CASSLRKRGVYNEQFF
TGTGCCAGCAGCTTAAGGAAGCGGGGGGTCTACAATGAGCAGTTCTTC
>-|TRBV6-1|-|TRBJ1-2
CASSESADYYGYTF
TGTGCCAGCAGTGAATCTGCAGACTACTATGGCTACACCTTC
>TRBD2|TRBV6-4|few|TRBJ2-1
CASSDPSGGGKEGAQFF
TGTGCCAGCAGCGATCCTAGCGGCGGGGGGAAAGAAGGAGCGCAGTTCTTC
>TRBD1|TRBV27|-|TRBJ2-2
CASRPRQGIGELFF
TGTGCCAGCAGGCCCCGACAGGGAATCGGGGAGCTGTTTTTT
>-|TRBV9|few|TRBJ2-1
CASSVDNNEQFF
TGTGCCAGCAGCGTAGATAACAATGAGCAGTTCTTC
>-|TRBV5-6|once|TRBJ2-1
CASSELTGLDNEQFF
TGTGCCAGCAGCGAATTAACAGGGTTGGACAATGAGCAGTTCTTC
>TRBD1|TRBV13|-|TRBJ1-1
CASSYRQGHTEAFF
TGTGCCAGCAGCTACCGACAGGGGCACACTGAAGCTTTCTTT
>-|TRBV5-1|few|TRBJ1-3
CASSFTGLSGNTIYF
TGCGCCAGCAGCTTTACAGGGCTCTCTGGAAACACCATATATTTT
>TRBD1|TRBV7-9|-|TRBJ1-2
CASSFGQGAGYGYTF
TGTGCCAGCAGCTTCGGACAGGGGGCTGGCTATGGCTACACCTTC
>TRBD1|TRBV29-1|-|TRBJ1-2
CSVELTVGRGYGYTF
TGCAGCGTTGAATTAACTGTCGGCAGGGGGTATGGCTACACCTTC
>TRBD2|TRBV30|few|TRBJ2-1
CAWSRGLAANNEQFF
TGTGCCTGGAGTCGGGGACTAGCGGCAAACAATGAGCAGTTCTTC
>TRBD1|TRBV10-2|-|TRBJ2-2
CASSLRTGGELFF
TGCGCCAGCAGCCTCCGGACAGGCGGGGAGCTGTTTTTT
>-|TRBV7-9|-|TRBJ2-5
CASSRTASGETQYF
TGTGCCAGCAGCCGAACAGCGAGCGGAGAGACCCAGTACTTC
>TRBD2|TRBV7-6|-|TRBJ2-1
CASSFGLAGGPKEYEQFF
TGTGCCAGCAGCTTCGGCCTAGCGGGGGGCCCTAAAGAGTATGAGCAGTTCTTC
>TRBD2|TRBV4-3|-|TRBJ2-3
CASSQEGTSGVSTDTQYF
TGCGCCAGCAGCCAAGAGGGTACTAGCGGGGTTAGCACAGATACGCAGTATTTT
>TRBD1|TRBV27|once|TRBJ2-1
CASSPEPGQGANEQFF
TGTGCCAGCAGTCCCGAGCCGGGACAGGGGGCCAATGAGCAGTTCTTC